Following are 25 T cell receptor beta chains from one sample sequenced in a study of glioma-infiltrating T cells after dendritic cell vaccination. Method: immunoSEQ multiplex PCR; TCRdb's copy keeps in-frame clones and lacks some. This table holds about 92,000 clones, around 84% found once. This specimen consisted of blood, obtained before dendritic cell vaccination. The receptors originated from a human donor with glioblastoma.

The chain carries TRBV28 and TRBJ1-2; 8 positions match TRBD1. This CDR3 is 13 amino acids long. The J segment lost 8 bases and the V segment lost 6 bases, leaving 8 bases of the junction unmatched. The germline V gene has CDR1 MDHEN and CDR2 SYDVKM. This CDR3 reads CASSADRVRGYTF. CDR3 nucleotides: TGTGCCAGCAGCGCGGACAGGGTGAGAGGCTACACCTTC.

This rearrangement joins TRBV5-1 to TRBJ2-1, with D perhaps TRBD2 (6 bases). This CDR3 is 13 amino acids long. V lost 3 bases and J 8 bases, leaving 12 bases between the germline ends. CDR1 is SGHRS, CDR2 YFSETQ, per germline. CDR3 loop: CASSSELADEQFF. CDR3 nucleotide sequence: TGCGCCAGCAGCTCAGAACTAGCCGATGAGCAGTTCTTC.

In nucleotides, the CDR3 is TGTGCCAGTAGTATTGGGACAGGGGCTCCGAACACTGAAGCTTTCTTT. Its protein is CASSIGTGAPNTEAFF. This rearrangement joins TRBV19 to TRBJ1-1, with TRBD1 identical over 10 bases. This CDR3 is built from 16 residues. Germline lookup yields CDR1 LNHDA and CDR2 SQIVND (reference sequence). Losses at the gene ends were 3 bases for V and 1 base for J; bases not matched to a gene: 5. Looking up the rest from reference TRBV19 and TRBJ1-1 gives the full variable domain: DGGITQSPKYLFRKEGQNVTLSCEQNLNHDAMYWYRQDPGQGLRLIYYSQIVNDFQKGDIAEGYSVSREKKESFPLTVTSAQKNPTAFYLCASSIGTGAPNTEAFFGQGTRLTVV.

The chain carries TRBV5-1 and TRBJ2-5, with 7 bases identical to TRBD1. CDR1 and CDR2 (germline): SGHRS, YFSETQ. The CDR3 sequence is 15 residues long. V trimming: 2 bases; J trimming: 4 bases; junction bases outside the gene matches: 8. The DNA for the CDR3 is TGCGCCAGCAGCTTAAACACAGGGGATAGAGAGACCCAGTACTTC. It translates to CASSLNTGDRETQYF.

This clone was detected a few times. V gene TRBV7-9 combines with J gene TRBJ2-7, with D tentatively TRBD2 (5 bases). Germline V gene sequence: CDR1 SEHNR, CDR2 FQNEAQ (reference sequence). This CDR3 region has 15 residues. V shed 6 bases and J shed 1 base, with 16 bases lying between them. CDR3 nucleotides: TGTGCCAGCAGTGATTACCGGGATTTTTCCTACGAGCAGTACTTC. The encoded protein is CASSDYRDFSYEQYF.

This chain uses TRBV29-1 with TRBJ2-7, with TRBD1 identical over 8 bases. The length of the CDR3 is 11 residues. The trim removed 7 bases at V and 7 bases at J, leaving 6 bases unmatched. The V gene's germline CDR1 is SQVTM and CDR2 ANQGSEA. Written as DNA, the CDR3 is TGCAGCGGCCGGACAGGGAGGGAGCAGTACTTC. It encodes CSGRTGREQYF.

This clone was recorded only once. This chain links TRBV7-6 with TRBJ1-5; 7 bases are shared with TRBD1. Trimming removed 0 bases from V and 6 bases from J; junction bases left unmatched: 5. The CDR3 extends over 15 amino acids. CDR1 and CDR2 from the germline V gene are SGHVS and FNYEAQ. CDR3 sequence (DNA): TGTGCCAGCAGCTTAGCAGAGGGGGCTGGTCAGCCCCAGCATTTT. It translates to CASSLAEGAGQPQHF.

The J gene is TRBJ2-2, the V gene TRBV19; D not resolved. Germline V gives CDR1 LNHDA, CDR2 SQIVND (reference sequence). The CDR3 covers 13 residues. Trimming shortened V by 1 base and J by 8 bases, and 8 bases separated the two germline ends. The CDR3 spells CASSIGRVGELFF. DNA of the CDR3: TGTGCCAGTAGTATAGGGAGAGTGGGGGAGCTGTTTTTT.

The chain joins TRBV4-1 to TRBJ2-5, with TRBD2 as a possible D gene (5 bases). The V and J ends lost 4 bases and 5 bases respectively, with 5 bases between them. This CDR3 contains 11 residues. Germline V gene sequence: CDR1 MGHRA, CDR2 YSYEKL. The CDR3 here is CASSRGETQYF. CDR3 in DNA: TGCGCCAGCAGCCGAGGGGAGACCCAGTACTTC.

The V call is TRBV6-6, the J call TRBJ2-7; TRBD1 aligns across 8 bases. Germline V lookup: CDR1 MNHNY, CDR2 SVGAGI (reference sequence). V was clipped by 6 bases and J by 0 bases; unmatched bases: 1. This CDR3 spans 13 amino acids. The CDR3 bases are TGTGCCAGCAGGGGACAGGTCTCCTACGAGCAGTACTTC. Encoded protein: CASRGQVSYEQYF.

V is TRBV11-3 and J is TRBJ1-1, with 8 bases aligning to TRBD1. The CDR3 runs 13 residues. V was clipped by 5 bases and J by 7 bases; unmatched bases: 6. Germline CDR1 SGHNT, CDR2 YENEEA. The CDR3: CASSMTGVNEAFF. The CDR3 nucleotides are TGTGCCAGCAGCATGACAGGGGTTAATGAAGCTTTCTTT.

This chain connects TRBV19 to TRBJ1-5; TRBD1 might be the D (6 bases). This CDR3 is 14 amino acids long. Per germline, CDR1 LNHDA and CDR2 SQIVND (reference sequence). V lost 5 bases and J 6 bases, leaving 14 bases between the germline ends. CDR3 coding DNA: TGTGCCAGTAGTCAGGGGTATTCGGGTCAGCCCCAGCATTTT. Translating gives CASSQGYSGQPQHF.

The rearrangement joins TRBV7-2 to TRBJ2-3; TRBD2 matches at 8 bases. Unmatched junction bases numbered 7, after V lost 1 base and J lost 4 bases. The V gene's germline CDR1 is SGHTA and CDR2 FQGNSA. The CDR3 totals 16 residues. In DNA form, the CDR3 reads TGTGCCAGCAGCTTAGTTCAAGCGGGAGCCTCAGATACGCAGTATTTT. Its protein is CASSLVQAGASDTQYF.

The chain couples TRBV27 to TRBJ1-5, with D unclear. Germline lookup yields CDR1 MNHEY and CDR2 SMNVEV (reference sequence). The V gene lost 3 bases and the J gene lost 4 bases, with 7 bases spanning the gap. The CDR3 loop spans 13 amino acids. The CDR3 DNA sequence: TGTGCCAGCAGTTTTGGGCCAAATCAGCCCCAGCATTTT. Its translation: CASSFGPNQPQHF.

The J gene is TRBJ1-4, the V gene TRBV28, with D perhaps TRBD1 (6 bases). The germline V gene has CDR1 MDHEN and CDR2 SYDVKM. The germline V and J ends were trimmed by 4 bases and 8 bases, with 17 bases remaining between them. This CDR3 has 15 amino acids. Here the CDR3 DNA reads TGTGCCAGCAGTTCTTTTAACAGGGTTAACGAAAAACTGTTTTTT. Protein sequence: CASSSFNRVNEKLFF.

The chain has TRBV5-1 and TRBJ2-3; the D is unclear. The germline V gene has CDR1 SGHRS and CDR2 YFSETQ. This CDR3 is 16 amino acids long. V was shortened by 2 bases and J by 0 bases, with 13 bases between the two germline ends. CDR3 sequence (DNA): TGCGCCAGCAGCTTCCTGGCTACAGTTAGCACAGATACGCAGTATTTT. This encodes CASSFLATVSTDTQYF.

The chain has TRBV9 and TRBJ2-3, with D unclear. V dropped 0 bases and J dropped 0 bases, with 5 bases sitting between them. The CDR3 has 14 amino acids. The germline CDR1 and CDR2 sequences are SGDLS and YYNGEE. CDR3 in DNA: TGTGCCAGCAGCGTAGTCGGGAGCACAGATACGCAGTATTTT. This translates into CASSVVGSTDTQYF.

The chain carries TRBV18 and TRBJ2-7; possibly TRBD1 for D (6 bases). Germline CDR1 and CDR2: KGHSH and LQKENI. CDR3 length equals 16 residues. V lost 3 bases, J lost 0 bases, and 15 bases lay in between. This CDR3 is CASSPERTATSYEQYF. In DNA, the CDR3 is TGTGCCAGCTCACCGGAGAGGACAGCTACCTCCTACGAGCAGTACTTC.

The chain carries TRBV10-3 and TRBJ1-2; no clear D. CDR1 and CDR2 (germline): ENHRY, SYGVKD. The V and J ends lost 8 bases and 8 bases respectively, with 21 bases between them. The CDR3 covers 14 residues. CDR3 DNA: TGTGCCATCGGGCCAAGGGAGGCAACTCCGGGCTACACCTTC. It is translated as CAIGPREATPGYTF.

This chain uses TRBV6-1 with TRBJ2-7; 11 bases line up with TRBD2. The length of the CDR3 is 16 residues. The V gene end was trimmed by 3 bases and the J gene end by 2 bases; junction bases not matched to a gene: 6. Germline lookup yields CDR1 MNHNS and CDR2 SASEGT. The CDR3 DNA reads TGTGCCAGCAGTGACATAGCGGGAGGGCCGCCCTACGAGCAGTACTTC. Translating it yields CASSDIAGGPPYEQYF.

This clone was found once. The rearrangement links TRBV5-1 to TRBJ1-2; tentatively, D is TRBD1 (6 bases). This CDR3 is built from 13 residues. Germline V gives CDR1 SGHRS, CDR2 YFSETQ. The V end was cut by 4 bases, the J end by 4 bases, with 11 bases between. CDR3 sequence reads: CASSADSLYGYTF. DNA of the CDR3: TGCGCCAGCAGCGCGGACAGTCTCTATGGCTACACCTTC.

J is TRBJ2-3 and V is TRBV2; TRBD1 is a possible D gene (6 bases). The V end was cut by 3 bases, the J end by 7 bases, with 20 bases between. Germline V gene sequence: CDR1 SNHLY, CDR2 FYNNEI. This CDR3 is 16 amino acids long. The chain's CDR3 is CASSDPGMMDSNTQYF. CDR3 bases: TGTGCCAGCAGTGACCCCGGGATGATGGACAGTAATACGCAGTATTTT.

This clone was counted a few times. The J gene is TRBJ2-5, the V gene TRBV4-2; a possible D gene is TRBD1 (6 bases). CDR3 length equals 17 residues. Germline loops: CDR1 LGHNA, CDR2 YNFKEQ. Trimming left V 0 bases short and J 3 bases short, with 17 bases between. CDR3 residues: CASSQDLGQGWKETQYF. DNA for the CDR3: TGTGCCAGCAGCCAAGATCTCGGCCAGGGGTGGAAAGAGACCCAGTACTTC.

This clone occurred a few times. V is TRBV4-1 and J is TRBJ2-3; 9 bases agree with TRBD2. Trimming at V came to 4 bases and at J to 3 bases, leaving 8 bases not matched to a gene. The CDR3 runs to 16 residues. Germline V gene lookup returns CDR1 MGHRA and CDR2 YSYEKL. The chain's CDR3 is CASSPRGRGGTDTQYF. The CDR3, as DNA: TGCGCCAGCAGCCCCCGTGGGCGGGGGGGAACAGATACGCAGTATTTT.

This chain uses TRBV28 with TRBJ1-5; possibly TRBD1 for D (5 bases). The V end lost 6 bases, the J end lost 4 bases, and 19 bases lay between the germline ends. The CDR3 extends over 16 amino acids. Germline V CDR1 and CDR2: MDHEN, SYDVKM. The CDR3 DNA follows: TGTGCCAGCAGAGCCGGAAATATGAGACAGAATCAGCCCCAGCATTTT. This encodes CASRAGNMRQNQPQHF.